The sequence of this TCR beta chain was determined in a study of T cells in Graves' hyperthyroidism and ophthalmopathy. Whole-study results and caveats: Most thyroid clonotypes with frequency above 0.001 were detected in blood. In the analysis, a 13 V-J model separated ophthalmopathy from stable hyperthyroidism.

The germline V and J ends were trimmed by 5 bases and 4 bases, with 15 bases remaining between them. Germline-derived CDR1 and CDR2 are SEHNR and FQNEAQ (reference sequence). This CDR3 region has 15 residues. Amplified TCR beta CDR3 regions came from RNA transcripts. HTBI primers drove first-round RT-PCR of the TCR CDR3. One entry per CDR3 protein, called by TCRdb with MiXCR from the multiplex PCR reads. The profile shows 500,000 to 600,000 distinct CDR3 sequences, roughly 45% of them singletons. Orbital computed tomography and thyroid ultrasound, together with serum TRAb and thyroxine and clinical symptoms, were used for diagnoses. On this clonotype: Antigen: not known.

Specimen: peripheral blood or thyroid tissue (not recorded which). This chain links TRBV7-9 with TRBJ1-5; D remains ambiguous. The sequence was collected from an adult woman with Graves' disease, either hyperthyroidism or ophthalmopathy (not recorded which). CDR3 sequence: CASSASALVNQPQHF. The CDR3 DNA reads TGTGCCAGCAGCGCCTCGGCCCTGGTGAATCAGCCCCAGCATTTT.